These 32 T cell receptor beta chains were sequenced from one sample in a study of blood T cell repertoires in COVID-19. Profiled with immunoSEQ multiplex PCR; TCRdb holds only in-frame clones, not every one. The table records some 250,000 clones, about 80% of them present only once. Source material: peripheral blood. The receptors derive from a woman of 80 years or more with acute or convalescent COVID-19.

The CDR3 nucleotides are TGTGCCAGCAGTGCCCAGGGTGGTGAGCAGTTCTTC. Protein: CASSAQGGEQFF. V is TRBV6-4 and J is TRBJ2-1; possibly TRBD1 for D (5 bases). The germline gives CDR1 MRHNA, CDR2 SNTAGT. This CDR3 is 12 amino acids long. The ends were cut back, 4 bases at V and 9 bases at J, with 10 bases in the middle.

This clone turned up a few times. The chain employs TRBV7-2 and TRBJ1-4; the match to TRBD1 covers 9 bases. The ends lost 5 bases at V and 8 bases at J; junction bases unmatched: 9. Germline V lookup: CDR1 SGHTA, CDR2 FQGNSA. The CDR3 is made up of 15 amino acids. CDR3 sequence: CASSIQQGASEKLFF. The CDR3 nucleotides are TGTGCCAGCAGCATTCAACAGGGGGCTTCCGAAAAACTGTTTTTT.

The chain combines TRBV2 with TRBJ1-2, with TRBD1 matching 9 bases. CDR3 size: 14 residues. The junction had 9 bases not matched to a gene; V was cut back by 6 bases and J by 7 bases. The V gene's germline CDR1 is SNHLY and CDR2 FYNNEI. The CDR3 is CASSRDREGGGYTF. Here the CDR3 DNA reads TGTGCCAGCAGCAGGGACAGGGAAGGAGGTGGCTACACCTTC.

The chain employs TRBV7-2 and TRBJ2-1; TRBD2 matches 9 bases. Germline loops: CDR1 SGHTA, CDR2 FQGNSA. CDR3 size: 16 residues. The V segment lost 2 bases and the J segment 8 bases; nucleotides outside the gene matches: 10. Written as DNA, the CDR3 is TGTGCCAGCAGCTTATGGTCCCTAGCGGGATATGATGAGCAGTTCTTC. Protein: CASSLWSLAGYDEQFF.

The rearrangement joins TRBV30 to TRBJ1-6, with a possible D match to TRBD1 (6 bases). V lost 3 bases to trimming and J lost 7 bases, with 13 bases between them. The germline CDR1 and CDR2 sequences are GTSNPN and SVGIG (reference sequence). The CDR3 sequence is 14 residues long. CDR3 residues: CAWRTNRANSPLHF. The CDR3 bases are TGTGCCTGGAGAACTAACAGGGCAAATTCACCCCTCCACTTT.

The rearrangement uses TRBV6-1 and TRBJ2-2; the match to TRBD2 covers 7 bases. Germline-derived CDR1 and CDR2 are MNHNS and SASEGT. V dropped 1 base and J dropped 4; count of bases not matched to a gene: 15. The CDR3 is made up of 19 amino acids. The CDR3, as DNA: TGTGCCAGCAGTGAAGACGGGTGGTCTAGCGGACCCTTCACCGGGGAGCTGTTTTTT. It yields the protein CASSEDGWSSGPFTGELFF.

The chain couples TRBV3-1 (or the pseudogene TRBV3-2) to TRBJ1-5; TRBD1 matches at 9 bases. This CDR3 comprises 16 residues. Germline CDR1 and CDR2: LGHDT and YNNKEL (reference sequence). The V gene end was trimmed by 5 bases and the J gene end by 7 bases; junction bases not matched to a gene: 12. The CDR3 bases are TGTGCCAGCAGCAATAAGGGACAGGGCGGTCGACAGCCCCAGCATTTT. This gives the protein CASSNKGQGGRQPQHF.

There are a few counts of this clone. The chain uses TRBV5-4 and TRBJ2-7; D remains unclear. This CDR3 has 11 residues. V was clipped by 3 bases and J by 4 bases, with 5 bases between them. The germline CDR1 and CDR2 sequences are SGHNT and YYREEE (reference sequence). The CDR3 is CASSSYYEQYF. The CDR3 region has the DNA TGTGCCAGCAGCTCCTATTACGAGCAGTACTTC.

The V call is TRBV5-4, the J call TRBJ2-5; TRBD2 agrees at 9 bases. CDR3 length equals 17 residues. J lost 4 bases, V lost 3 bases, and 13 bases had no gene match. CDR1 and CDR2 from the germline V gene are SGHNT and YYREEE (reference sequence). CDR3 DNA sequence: TGTGCCAGCAGCTCCGGCGGGGGGGCCTTTGAGGTAGAGACCCAGTACTTC. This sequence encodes CASSSGGGAFEVETQYF. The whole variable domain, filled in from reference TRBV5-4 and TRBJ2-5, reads ETGVTQSPTHLIKTRGQQVTLRCSSQSGHNTVSWYQQALGQGPQFIFQYYREEENGRGNFPPRFSGLQFPNYSSELNVNALELDDSALYLCASSSGGGAFEVETQYFGPGTRLLVL.

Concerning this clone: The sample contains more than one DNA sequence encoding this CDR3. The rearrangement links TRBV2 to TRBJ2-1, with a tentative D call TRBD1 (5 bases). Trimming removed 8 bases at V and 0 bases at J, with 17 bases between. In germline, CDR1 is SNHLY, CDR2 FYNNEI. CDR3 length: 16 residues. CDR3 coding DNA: TGTGCCAGCCGACTCCGGACAAGTGGCTCCTACAATGAGCAGTTCTTC. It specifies CASRLRTSGSYNEQFF.

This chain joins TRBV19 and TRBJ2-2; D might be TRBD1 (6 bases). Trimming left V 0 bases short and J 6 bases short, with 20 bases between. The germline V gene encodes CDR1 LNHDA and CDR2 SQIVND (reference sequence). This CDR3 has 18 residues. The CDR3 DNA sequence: TGTGCCAGTAGTATAGATCATGGTACAGGGCCTCGGGCCGGGGAGCTGTTTTTT. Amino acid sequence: CASSIDHGTGPRAGELFF.

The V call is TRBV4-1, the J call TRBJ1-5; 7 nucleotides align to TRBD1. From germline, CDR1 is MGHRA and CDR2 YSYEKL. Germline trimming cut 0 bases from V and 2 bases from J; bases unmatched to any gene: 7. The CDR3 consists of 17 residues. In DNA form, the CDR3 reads TGCGCCAGCAGCCAAGATCAGGGGGGAATAGGCAATCAGCCCCAGCATTTT. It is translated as CASSQDQGGIGNQPQHF.

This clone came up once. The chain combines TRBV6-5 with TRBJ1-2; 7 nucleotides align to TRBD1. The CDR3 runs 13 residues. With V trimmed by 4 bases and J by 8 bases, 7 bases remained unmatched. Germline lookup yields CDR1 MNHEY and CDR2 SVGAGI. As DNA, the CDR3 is TGTGCCAGCAGTTTCACAGGGGATCGGGGCTACACCTTC. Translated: CASSFTGDRGYTF.

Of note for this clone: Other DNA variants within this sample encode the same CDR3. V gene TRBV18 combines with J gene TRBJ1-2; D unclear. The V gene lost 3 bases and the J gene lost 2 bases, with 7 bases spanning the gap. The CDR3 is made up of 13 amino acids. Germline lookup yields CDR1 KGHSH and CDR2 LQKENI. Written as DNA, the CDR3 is TGTGCCAGCTCACCGGTAGCAAACTATGGCTACACCTTC. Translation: CASSPVANYGYTF. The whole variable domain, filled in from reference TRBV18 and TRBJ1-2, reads NAGVMQNPRHLVRRRGQEARLRCSPMKGHSHVYWYRQLPEEGLKFMVYLQKENIIDESGMPKERFSAEFPKEGPSILRIQQVVRGDSAAYFCASSPVANYGYTFGSGTRLTVV.

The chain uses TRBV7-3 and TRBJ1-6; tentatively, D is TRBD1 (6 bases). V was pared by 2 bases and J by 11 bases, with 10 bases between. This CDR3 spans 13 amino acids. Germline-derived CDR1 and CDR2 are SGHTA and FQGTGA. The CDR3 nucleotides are TGTGCCAGCAGCTTACGACAGGAGACACCCCTCCACTTT. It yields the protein CASSLRQETPLHF.

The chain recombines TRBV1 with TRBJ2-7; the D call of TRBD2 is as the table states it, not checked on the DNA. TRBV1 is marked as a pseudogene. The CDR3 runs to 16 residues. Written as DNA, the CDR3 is TGCACCAGCAGCCAATCCTCAGGGGGACTAGACTACGAGCAGTACTTC. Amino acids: CTSSQSSGGLDYEQYF.

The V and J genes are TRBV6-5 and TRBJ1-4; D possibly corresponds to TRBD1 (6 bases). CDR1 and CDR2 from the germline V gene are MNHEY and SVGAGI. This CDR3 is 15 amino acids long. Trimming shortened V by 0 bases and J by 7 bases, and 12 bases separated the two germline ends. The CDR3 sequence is CASSYSYRDGEKLFF. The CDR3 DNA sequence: TGTGCCAGCAGTTACTCCTACAGGGATGGTGAAAAACTGTTTTTT.

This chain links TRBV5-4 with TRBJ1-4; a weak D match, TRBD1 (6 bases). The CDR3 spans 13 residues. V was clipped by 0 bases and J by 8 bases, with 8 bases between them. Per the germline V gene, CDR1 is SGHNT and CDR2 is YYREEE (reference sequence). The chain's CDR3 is CASSLGRGEKLFF. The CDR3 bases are TGTGCCAGCAGCTTGGGCAGGGGAGAAAAACTGTTTTTT.

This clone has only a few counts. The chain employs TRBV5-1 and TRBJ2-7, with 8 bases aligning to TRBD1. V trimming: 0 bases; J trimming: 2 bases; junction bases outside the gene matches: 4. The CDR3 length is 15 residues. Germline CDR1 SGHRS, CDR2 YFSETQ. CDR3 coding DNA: TGCGCCAGCAGCTTGGAAGGACAGGGAGCCTACGAGCAGTACTTC. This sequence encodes CASSLEGQGAYEQYF. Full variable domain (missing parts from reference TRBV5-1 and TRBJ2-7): KAGVTQTPRYLIKTRGQQVTLSCSPISGHRSVSWYQQTPGQGLQFLFEYFSETQRNKGNFPGRFSGRQFSNSRSEMNVSTLELGDSALYLCASSLEGQGAYEQYFGPGTRLTVT.

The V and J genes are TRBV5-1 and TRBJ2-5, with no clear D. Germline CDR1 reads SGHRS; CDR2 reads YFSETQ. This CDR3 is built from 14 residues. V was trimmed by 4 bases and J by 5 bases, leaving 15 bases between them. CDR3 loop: CASSPGGGLETQYF. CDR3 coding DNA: TGCGCCAGCAGCCCGGGTGGTGGATTGGAGACCCAGTACTTC.

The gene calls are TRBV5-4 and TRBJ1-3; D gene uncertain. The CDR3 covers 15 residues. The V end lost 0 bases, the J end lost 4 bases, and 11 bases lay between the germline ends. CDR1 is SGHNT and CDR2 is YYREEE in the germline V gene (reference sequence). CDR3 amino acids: CASSLEVGGGNTIYF. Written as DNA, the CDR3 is TGTGCCAGCAGCTTGGAGGTGGGAGGCGGAAACACCATATATTTT.

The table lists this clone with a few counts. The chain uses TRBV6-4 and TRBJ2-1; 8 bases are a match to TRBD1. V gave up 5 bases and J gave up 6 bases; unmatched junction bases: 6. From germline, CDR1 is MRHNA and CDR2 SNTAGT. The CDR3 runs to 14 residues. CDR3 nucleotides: TGTGCCAGCAGTCAGTTACAGGGGGGCAATGAGCAGTTCTTC. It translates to CASSQLQGGNEQFF.

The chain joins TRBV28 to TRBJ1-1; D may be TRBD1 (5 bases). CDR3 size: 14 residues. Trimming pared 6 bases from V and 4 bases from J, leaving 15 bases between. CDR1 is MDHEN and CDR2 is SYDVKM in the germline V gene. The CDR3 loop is CASSRRRGITEAFF. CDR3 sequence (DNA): TGTGCCAGCAGCCGCCGGAGGGGCATCACTGAAGCTTTCTTT.

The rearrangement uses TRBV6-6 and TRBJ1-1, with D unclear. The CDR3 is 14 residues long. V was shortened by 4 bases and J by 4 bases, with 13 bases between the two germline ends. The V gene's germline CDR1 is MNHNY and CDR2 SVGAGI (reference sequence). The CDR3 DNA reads TGTGCCAGCAGTTCCCCGCCCATGAGCACTGAAGCTTTCTTT. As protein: CASSSPPMSTEAFF.

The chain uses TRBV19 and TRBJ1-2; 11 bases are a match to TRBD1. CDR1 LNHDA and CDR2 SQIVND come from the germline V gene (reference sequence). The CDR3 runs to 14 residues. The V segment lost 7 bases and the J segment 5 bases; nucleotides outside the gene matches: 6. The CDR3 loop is CASIRTGGQYGYTF. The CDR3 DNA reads TGTGCCAGTATCCGGACAGGGGGCCAGTATGGCTACACCTTC.

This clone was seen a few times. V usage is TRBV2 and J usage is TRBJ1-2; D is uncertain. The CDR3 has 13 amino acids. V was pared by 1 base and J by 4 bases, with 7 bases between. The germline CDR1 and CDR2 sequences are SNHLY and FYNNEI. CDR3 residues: CASSEVVTYGYTF. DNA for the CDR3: TGTGCCAGCAGTGAAGTAGTAACCTATGGCTACACCTTC.

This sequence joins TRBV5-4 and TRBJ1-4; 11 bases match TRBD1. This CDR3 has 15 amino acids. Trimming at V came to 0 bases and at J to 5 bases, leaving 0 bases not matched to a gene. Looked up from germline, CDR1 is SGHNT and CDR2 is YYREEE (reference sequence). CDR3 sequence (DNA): TGTGCCAGCAGCTTGGGGGACAGGGGGAATGAAAAACTGTTTTTT. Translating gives CASSLGDRGNEKLFF.

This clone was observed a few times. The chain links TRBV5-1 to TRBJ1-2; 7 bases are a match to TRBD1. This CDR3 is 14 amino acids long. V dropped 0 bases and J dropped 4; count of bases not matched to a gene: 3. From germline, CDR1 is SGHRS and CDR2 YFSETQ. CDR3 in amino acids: CASSLDAGGYGYTF. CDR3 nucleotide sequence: TGCGCCAGCAGCTTGGATGCAGGGGGCTATGGCTACACCTTC.

Here the CDR3 reads CASSEPRDRAHKSYNEQFF. The DNA for the CDR3 is TGTGCCAGCAGTGAACCCCGGGACAGGGCCCATAAGTCCTACAATGAGCAGTTCTTC. The chain couples TRBV6-1 to TRBJ2-1; 9 bases align to TRBD1. V lost 2 bases and J lost 1; bases outside the gene matches: 12. The CDR3 loop spans 19 amino acids. Germline V gene sequence: CDR1 MNHNS, CDR2 SASEGT.

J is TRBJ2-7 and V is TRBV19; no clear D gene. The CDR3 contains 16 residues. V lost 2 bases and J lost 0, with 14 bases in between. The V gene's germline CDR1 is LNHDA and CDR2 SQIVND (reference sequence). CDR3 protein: CASSIIPSADSYEQYF. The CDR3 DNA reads TGTGCCAGTAGTATAATTCCGAGTGCCGACTCCTACGAGCAGTACTTC.

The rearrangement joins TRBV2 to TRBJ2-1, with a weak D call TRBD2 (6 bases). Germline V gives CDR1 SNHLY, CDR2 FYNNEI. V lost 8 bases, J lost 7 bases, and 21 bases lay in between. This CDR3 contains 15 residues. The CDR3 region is CASSQEWRGRNEQFF. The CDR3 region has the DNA TGTGCCAGCTCCCAAGAGTGGAGGGGCCGGAATGAGCAGTTCTTC.

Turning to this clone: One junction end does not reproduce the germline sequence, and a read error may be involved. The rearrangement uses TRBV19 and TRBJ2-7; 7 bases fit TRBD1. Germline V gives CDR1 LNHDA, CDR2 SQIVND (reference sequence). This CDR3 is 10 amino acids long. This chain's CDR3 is CASRGTASSF. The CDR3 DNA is TGTGCCAGTAGGGGGACAGCATCGTCCTTC.